Listed here are 30 T cell receptor beta chains from one sample, sequenced in a study of T-cell reconstitution after alpha-beta-depleted transplantation in children. Preparation of the TCRbeta library used unique molecular identifiers. TCRdb recomputed calls from the PCR reads with MiXCR, one row per CDR3 protein. The table has approximately 83,000 distinct CDR3 sequences, about 12% seen once. The sequencing used PBMCs from the stem cell graft donor, collected from the stem cell graft. The receptors were gathered from a human donor who donated a stem cell graft to a child with inherited bone marrow failure.

This clonotype was detected many times. The chain recombines TRBV20-1 with TRBJ1-1; D uncertain. The length of the CDR3 is 11 residues. Germline-derived CDR1 and CDR2 are DFQATT and SNEGSKA (reference sequence). V was cut by 3 bases and J by 1 base, with 3 bases left in between. The CDR3 nucleotides read TGCAGTGCTAGGGGGAACACTGAAGCTTTCTTT. This encodes CSARGNTEAFF.

This clonotype appeared many times. This chain links TRBV5-1 with TRBJ2-2; D unresolved. Trimming cost V 4 bases and J 0 bases, with 10 bases left between them. Germline loops: CDR1 SGHRS, CDR2 YFSETQ. This CDR3 contains 15 residues. CDR3 coding DNA: TGCGCCAGCAGCCCCGGGCCTGCGAACACCGGGGAGCTGTTTTTT. Amino acid sequence: CASSPGPANTGELFF.

This clonotype was seen repeatedly, ten times or more. V and J are TRBV4-3 and TRBJ2-3, with a tentative D call TRBD1 (5 bases). This CDR3 comprises 13 residues. Germline V gives CDR1 LGHNA, CDR2 YSLEER. Trimming removed 2 bases at V and 5 bases at J, with 8 bases between. The DNA of the CDR3 is TGCGCCAGCAGCCAACAGGGAATAGATACGCAGTATTTT. It is translated as CASSQQGIDTQYF.

This clonotype was recorded at least ten times. The rearrangement joins TRBV5-1 to TRBJ1-2; TRBD1 agrees at 7 bases. The CDR3 loop spans 14 amino acids. J was trimmed by 5 bases and V by 5 bases; bases with no gene match: 9. Germline CDR1 SGHRS, CDR2 YFSETQ. DNA for the CDR3: TGCGCCAGCAGTCCCCCCGGGACAGAGTATGGCTACACCTTC. This sequence encodes CASSPPGTEYGYTF.

The J gene is TRBJ2-3, the V gene TRBV5-1; tentatively, D is TRBD1 or TRBD2 (5 bases each). Germline CDR1 reads SGHRS; CDR2 reads YFSETQ. Trimming removed 0 bases at V and 5 bases at J, with 16 bases between. CDR3 size: 16 residues. In DNA form, the CDR3 reads TGCGCCAGCAGCTTGGGAGGGGCGAGAGAGAGAGATACGCAGTATTTT. It codes for CASSLGGARERDTQYF. The variable domain in full, with the rest retrieved from reference TRBV5-1 and TRBJ2-3, is KAGVTQTPRYLIKTRGQQVTLSCSPISGHRSVSWYQQTPGQGLQFLFEYFSETQRNKGNFPGRFSGRQFSNSRSEMNVSTLELGDSALYLCASSLGGARERDTQYFGPGTRLTVL.

The chain combines TRBV5-1 with TRBJ2-1; 12 nucleotides match TRBD2. CDR3 length equals 15 residues. Trimming removed 0 bases from V and 6 bases from J; junction bases left unmatched: 1. The germline V gene encodes CDR1 SGHRS and CDR2 YFSETQ. CDR3 sequence: CASSLGLAGANEQFF. Written as DNA, the CDR3 is TGCGCCAGCAGCTTGGGACTAGCGGGAGCCAATGAGCAGTTCTTC.

This clonotype was counted ten times or more. CDR3 DNA: TGCGCCAGCAGCCCCGGGACAAATAGCAATCAGCCCCAGCATTTT. Its translation: CASSPGTNSNQPQHF. The V call is TRBV4-3, the J call TRBJ1-5, with D tentatively TRBD1 (6 bases). Germline CDR1 and CDR2: LGHNA and YSLEER. The CDR3 sequence is 15 residues long. Trimming shortened V by 4 bases and J by 0 bases, and 10 bases separated the two germline ends.

This clonotype was counted at least ten times. The gene calls are TRBV4-2 and TRBJ2-7; D not certain. Trimming took 3 bases from V and 3 from J, leaving 6 bases between them. CDR1 and CDR2 from the germline V gene are LGHNA and YNFKEQ. This CDR3 contains 12 residues. CDR3 sequence (DNA): TGTGCCAGCAGCCAGGGCAACTACGAGCAGTACTTC. This codes for CASSQGNYEQYF.

This clonotype was observed at least ten times. V and J are TRBV6-5 and TRBJ1-1, with D perhaps matching TRBD1 (5 bases). Between the trimmed V and J ends, which lost 0 bases and 1 base, there was a span of 9 bases. Germline loops: CDR1 MNHEY, CDR2 SVGAGI. The CDR3 runs 15 residues. The CDR3 bases are TGTGCCAGCAGTTACTCCGGGGCGTCGAACACTGAAGCTTTCTTT. It specifies CASSYSGASNTEAFF.

V is TRBV7-2 and J is TRBJ2-7; D is ambiguous. The CDR3 has 13 residues. The germline gives CDR1 SGHTA, CDR2 FQGNSA. The ends were cut back, 1 base at V and 7 bases at J, with 11 bases in the middle. The CDR3 region is CASSLDARWEQYF. The DNA of the CDR3 is TGTGCCAGCAGCTTAGATGCTCGATGGGAGCAGTACTTC.

This clonotype occurred many times. The V gene is TRBV6-1, the J gene TRBJ1-2, with D unclear. The V gene's germline CDR1 is MNHNS and CDR2 SASEGT. Trimming took 3 bases from V and 3 from J, leaving 8 bases between them. CDR3 length: 13 residues. The CDR3 DNA reads as TGTGCCAGCAGTGACCGACCTGACTATGGCTACACCTTC. Translating it yields CASSDRPDYGYTF.

Ten or more counts support this clonotype. The V call is TRBV27, the J call TRBJ2-1; perhaps TRBD1 as D (5 bases). V shed 8 bases and J shed 9 bases, with 17 bases lying between them. Germline V gene data show CDR1 as MNHEY and CDR2 as SMNVEV (reference sequence). This CDR3 has 13 residues. The CDR3 bases are TGTGCCAGCCAAACCCAGGGTCAGGGTGAGCAGTTCTTC. Amino acid sequence: CASQTQGQGEQFF.

This clonotype has a count of ten or more. The gene calls are TRBV20-1 and TRBJ2-3; perhaps TRBD2 as D (5 bases). Germline loops: CDR1 DFQATT, CDR2 SNEGSKA (reference sequence). This CDR3 has 14 residues. V lost 6 bases and J lost 2, with 15 bases in between. CDR3 sequence reads: CSALSGPATDTQYF. CDR3 nucleotides: TGCAGTGCATTAAGCGGACCTGCCACAGATACGCAGTATTTT.

The sample holds many counts of this clonotype. This chain uses TRBV12-3 or TRBV12-4 with TRBJ1-1; D is unresolved. This CDR3 comprises 13 residues. V was cut by 3 bases and J by 0 bases, with 5 bases left in between. CDR3 nucleotides: TGTGCCAGCAGTTTCGGCATGAACACTGAAGCTTTCTTT. Translated, it gives CASSFGMNTEAFF.

This clonotype came up many times. J is TRBJ1-1 and V is TRBV5-1; D gene ambiguous. This CDR3 spans 14 amino acids. The V and J ends lost 5 bases and 0 bases respectively, with 11 bases between them. The germline V gene has CDR1 SGHRS and CDR2 YFSETQ. CDR3 DNA: TGCGCCAGCAGTCCAGATCGAATGAACACTGAAGCTTTCTTT. Translation gives CASSPDRMNTEAFF.

The rearrangement joins TRBV7-9 to TRBJ1-1; TRBD1 is a possible D gene (6 bases). Per the germline V gene, CDR1 is SEHNR and CDR2 is FQNEAQ (reference sequence). V shed 7 bases and J shed 0 bases, with 15 bases lying between them. The CDR3 runs to 15 residues. In DNA form, the CDR3 reads TGTGCCAGCAACAAGGGGGGGACAATGAACACTGAAGCTTTCTTT. Translated, it gives CASNKGGTMNTEAFF.

The table lists this clonotype with many counts. The gene calls are TRBV13 and TRBJ2-3, with TRBD2 matching 8 bases. CDR3 size: 13 residues. V was pared by 7 bases and J by 2 bases, with 2 bases of the junction left unmatched. CDR1 is PRHDT and CDR2 is FYEKMQ in the germline V gene (reference sequence). The CDR3 coding sequence is TGTGCCAGCACTAGCGGGTACACAGATACGCAGTATTTT. Its protein product is CASTSGYTDTQYF. The full variable domain, with the rest looked up from reference TRBV13 and TRBJ2-3, is AAGVIQSPRHLIKEKRETATLKCYPIPRHDTVYWYQQGPGQDPQFLISFYEKMQSDKGSIPDRFSAQQFSDYHSELNMSSLELGDSALYFCASTSGYTDTQYFGPGTRLTVL.

This clonotype was recorded many times. The chain couples TRBV20-1 to TRBJ1-2; unclear D gene. Germline CDR1 is DFQATT and CDR2 is SNEGSKA (reference sequence). The CDR3 covers 13 residues. In DNA, the CDR3 is TGCAGGACCCCAATGCCGGCCGGGTCTGGCTACACCTTC. This sequence encodes CRTPMPAGSGYTF.

This clonotype was detected ten times or more. The chain links TRBV20-1 to TRBJ2-3; 10 bases align to TRBD2. There are 18 residues in the CDR3. Trimming cost V 0 bases and J 2 bases; bases outside gene matches: 11. CDR1 is DFQATT and CDR2 is SNEGSKA in the germline V gene (reference sequence). This chain's CDR3 is CSARDTLAGSLFTDTQYF. CDR3 DNA sequence: TGCAGTGCTAGAGATACACTAGCGGGAAGTTTATTCACAGATACGCAGTATTTT.

This clonotype has a count of ten or more. In DNA form, the CDR3 reads TGTGCCAGCAGCTCTGTGACAGGGCCCTACGAGCAGTACTTC. The encoded protein is CASSSVTGPYEQYF. The chain uses TRBV5-5 and TRBJ2-7; TRBD1 matches at 7 bases. This CDR3 contains 14 residues. Germline V gene lookup returns CDR1 SGHKS and CDR2 YYEKEE (reference sequence). After removal of 3 bases from V and 2 bases from J, the junction contained 5 bases not matched to a gene.

This clonotype was observed many times. J is TRBJ2-1 and V is TRBV5-1; D may match TRBD1 or TRBD2 (5 bases each). The CDR3 totals 16 residues. V was pared by 0 bases and J by 0 bases, with 10 bases between. The germline CDR1 and CDR2 sequences are SGHRS and YFSETQ. Here the CDR3 reads CASSLGPGSSYNEQFF. CDR3 DNA: TGCGCCAGCAGCTTGGGTCCAGGGAGCTCCTACAATGAGCAGTTCTTC.

In this sample, this clonotype turned up many times. The J gene is TRBJ2-5, the V gene TRBV29-1; 8 bases line up with TRBD2. CDR1 and CDR2 from the germline V gene are SQVTM and ANQGSEA. Germline trimming cut 5 bases from V and 5 bases from J; bases unmatched to any gene: 10. The CDR3 is 14 residues long. As DNA, the CDR3 is TGCAGCGTTCCAAAAGCGGGAGTGTGGGAGACCCAGTACTTC. Protein: CSVPKAGVWETQYF. The full variable domain, rest sourced from reference TRBV29-1 and TRBJ2-5, is SAVISQKPSRDICQRGTSLTIQCQVDSQVTMMFWYRQQPGQSLTLIATANQGSEATYESGFVIDKFPISRPNLTFSTLTVSNMSPEDSSIYLCSVPKAGVWETQYFGPGTRLLVL.

In this sample, this clonotype turned up many times. The chain uses TRBV6-5 and TRBJ1-2, with 9 bases matching TRBD1. Germline CDR1 and CDR2: MNHEY and SVGAGI. Trimming removed 3 bases from V and 5 bases from J; junction bases left unmatched: 4. The CDR3 totals 14 residues. Here the CDR3 reads CASSYGTGLYGYTF. The CDR3 nucleotides read TGTGCCAGCAGTTATGGGACAGGGCTGTATGGCTACACCTTC.

The chain couples TRBV29-1 to TRBJ1-2, with D possibly matching TRBD1 (5 bases). Germline assignment: CDR1 SQVTM and CDR2 ANQGSEA. This CDR3 region has 12 residues. V lost 4 bases and J 5 bases, leaving 11 bases between the germline ends. CDR3 nucleotides: TGCAGCGTTGGGGAGGGGAAATATGGCTACACCTTC. It is translated as CSVGEGKYGYTF. The full variable domain, with the rest looked up from reference TRBV29-1 and TRBJ1-2, is SAVISQKPSRDICQRGTSLTIQCQVDSQVTMMFWYRQQPGQSLTLIATANQGSEATYESGFVIDKFPISRPNLTFSTLTVSNMSPEDSSIYLCSVGEGKYGYTFGSGTRLTVV.

This clonotype has a count of ten or more. This CDR3 is CSVEDPDSPYNEQFF. In DNA form, the CDR3 reads TGCAGCGTTGAAGATCCCGACAGCCCCTACAATGAGCAGTTCTTC. The chain uses TRBV29-1 and TRBJ2-1; a possible D gene is TRBD1 (5 bases). Germline assignment: CDR1 SQVTM and CDR2 ANQGSEA. The CDR3 consists of 15 residues. Deletions cut 0 bases from V and 2 bases from J, with 11 bases between.

This clonotype was counted at least ten times. This chain uses TRBV24-1 with TRBJ1-1; weak D call: TRBD1 (5 bases). The V and J ends lost 4 bases and 11 bases respectively, with 16 bases between them. The CDR3 contains 13 residues. CDR1 and CDR2 (germline): KGHDR, SFDVKD. The CDR3 loop is CATSDSGTSGAFF. CDR3 DNA: TGTGCCACCAGTGACTCCGGGACGTCGGGCGCTTTCTTT.

In this sample, this clonotype turned up many times. J is TRBJ1-2 and V is TRBV20-1; 8 bases are shared with TRBD1. Trimming took 5 bases from V and 3 from J; bases not matched to a gene: 11. The V gene's germline CDR1 is DFQATT and CDR2 SNEGSKA (reference sequence). This CDR3 has 15 residues. The CDR3 is CSAGGPDRADYGYTF. As DNA, the CDR3 is TGCAGTGCTGGGGGCCCGGACAGGGCGGACTATGGCTACACCTTC.

This clonotype appeared many times. V gene TRBV15 combines with J gene TRBJ2-3, with D unclear. Germline V gene sequence: CDR1 LNHNV, CDR2 YYDKDF (reference sequence). This CDR3 comprises 16 residues. The V end was cut by 0 bases, the J end by 2 bases, with 12 bases between. CDR3: CATSRDRMVFTDTQYF. The CDR3 nucleotides read TGTGCCACCAGCAGAGACAGGATGGTTTTCACAGATACGCAGTATTTT.

The J gene is TRBJ2-7, the V gene TRBV29-1, with a possible D match to TRBD1 (5 bases). Per germline, CDR1 SQVTM and CDR2 ANQGSEA. V was clipped by 6 bases and J by 5 bases, with 11 bases between them. The CDR3 sequence is 11 residues long. The chain's CDR3 is CSVAGLDEQYF. The CDR3 DNA is TGCAGCGTGGCAGGGCTGGACGAGCAGTACTTC.

This clonotype was counted many times. The rearrangement links TRBV7-8 to TRBJ1-6; 7 bases are a match to TRBD1. CDR3 size: 15 residues. The V and J ends lost 1 base and 7 bases, in that order; junction bases with no gene match: 4. Germline CDR1 reads SGHVS; CDR2 reads FQNEAQ. In DNA form, the CDR3 reads TGTGCCAGCAGCTTAGGGGACAGAGGAAATTCACCCCTCCACTTT. It codes for CASSLGDRGNSPLHF. Supplemented by reference TRBV7-8 and TRBJ1-6, the full variable domain reads GAGVSQSPRYKVAKRGQDVALRCDPISGHVSLFWYQQALGQGPEFLTYFQNEAQLDKSGLPSDRFFAERPEGSVSTLKIQRTQQEDSAVYLCASSLGDRGNSPLHFGNGTRLTVT.